This TCR beta chain derives from a study of blood T cell repertoires in COVID-19. Study at large: Italy, Spain and the United States were the sources of the convalescent and acute COVID-19 samples. T cells, B-cell-depleted T cells, or PBMCs provided the cDNA or gDNA that served as material.

Authors' data handling: Nucleated cell number was recorded as an estimate derived from reference gene primer amplification. Assay: immunoSEQ multiplex PCR; the TCRdb copy retains only in-frame clones and omits some. The V and J calls and the clone size are those of that table, but D and trimming were determined from the DNA. This sample has some 200,000 clones, with 85% to 90% found just once. V lost 4 bases and J lost 6; bases outside the gene matches: 7. The CDR3 loop spans 15 amino acids. Per the germline V gene, CDR1 is SGHNT and CDR2 is YYREEE (reference sequence). This chain joins TRBV5-4 and TRBJ1-6, with TRBD1 matching 7 bases. The sequence was obtained from a woman aged 60-75 years with acute or convalescent COVID-19. Sequencing used peripheral blood. The CDR3 DNA reads TGTGCCAGCAGCCCGTCGACAGGGACTAATTCACCCCTCCACTTT. Translated: CASSPSTGTNSPLHF.